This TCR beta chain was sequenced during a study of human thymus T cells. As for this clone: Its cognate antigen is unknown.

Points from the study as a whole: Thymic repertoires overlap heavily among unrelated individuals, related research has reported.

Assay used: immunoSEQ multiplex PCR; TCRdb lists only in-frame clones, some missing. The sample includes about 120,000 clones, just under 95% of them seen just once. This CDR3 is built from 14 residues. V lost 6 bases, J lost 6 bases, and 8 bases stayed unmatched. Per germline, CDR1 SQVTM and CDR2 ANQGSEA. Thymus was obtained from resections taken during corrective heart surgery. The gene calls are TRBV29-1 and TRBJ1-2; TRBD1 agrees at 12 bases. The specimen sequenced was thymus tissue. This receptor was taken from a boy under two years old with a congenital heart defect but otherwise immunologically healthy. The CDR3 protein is CSVRSGTGGDGYTF. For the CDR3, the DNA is TGCAGCGTCCGTTCGGGGACAGGGGGCGATGGCTACACCTTC.